This T cell receptor beta chain appears in the sequencing data of a study of post-analysis software for immune sequencing data. Study details: In terms of disease course, relapsing-remitting, secondary progressive and progressive-relapsing multiple sclerosis were included. Study findings and constraints: The F measure placed samples prepared in the same batch into strongly shared clusters. There were five or six TRBV segments more frequent in patients than controls, and TRBV5-6, TRBV5-1 and TRBV20-1 were among them. Multiple sclerosis patients showed significantly lower normalized Chao1 diversity than controls did.

This clonotype was seen a handful of times. Its specificity is unknown. Unique molecular identifiers featured in each of the TCR beta cDNA libraries. Via MiXCR, TCRdb re-called the PCR reads, giving one row per CDR3 protein. This table holds approximately 730,000 distinct CDR3 sequences, about half found once. CDR1 and CDR2 from the germline V gene are SGHVS and FQNEAQ. The CDR3 is 16 residues long. V lost 0 bases to trimming and J lost 0 bases, with 9 bases between them. This clonotype was obtained from a girl under 18 with multiple sclerosis. The rearrangement uses TRBV7-8 and TRBJ1-5, with a tentative D call TRBD1 (5 bases). The sample comprised blood. This chain's CDR3 is CASSLAGPSSNQPQHF. CDR3 in DNA: TGTGCCAGCAGCTTAGCGGGACCGTCTAGCAATCAGCCCCAGCATTTT.